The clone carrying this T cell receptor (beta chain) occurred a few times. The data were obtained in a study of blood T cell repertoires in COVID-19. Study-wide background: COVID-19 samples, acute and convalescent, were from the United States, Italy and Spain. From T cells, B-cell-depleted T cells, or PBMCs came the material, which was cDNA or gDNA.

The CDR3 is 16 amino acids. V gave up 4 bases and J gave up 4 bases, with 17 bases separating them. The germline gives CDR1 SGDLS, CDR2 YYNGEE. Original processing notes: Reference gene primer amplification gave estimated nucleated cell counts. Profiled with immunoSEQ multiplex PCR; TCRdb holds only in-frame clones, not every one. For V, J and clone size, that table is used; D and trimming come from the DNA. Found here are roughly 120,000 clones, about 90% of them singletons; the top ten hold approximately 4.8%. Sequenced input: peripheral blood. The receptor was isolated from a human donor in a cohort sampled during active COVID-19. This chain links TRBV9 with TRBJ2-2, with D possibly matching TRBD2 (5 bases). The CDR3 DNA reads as TGTGCCAGCAGCCCCAGTACCCTGGAGGTCACCGGGGAGCTGTTTTTT. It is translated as CASSPSTLEVTGELFF. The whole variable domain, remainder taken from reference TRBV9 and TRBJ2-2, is DSGVTQTPKHLITATGQRVTLRCSPRSGDLSVYWYQQSLDQGLQFLIQYYNGEERAKGNILERFSAQQFPDLHSELNLSSLELGDSALYFCASSPSTLEVTGELFFGEGSRLTVL.